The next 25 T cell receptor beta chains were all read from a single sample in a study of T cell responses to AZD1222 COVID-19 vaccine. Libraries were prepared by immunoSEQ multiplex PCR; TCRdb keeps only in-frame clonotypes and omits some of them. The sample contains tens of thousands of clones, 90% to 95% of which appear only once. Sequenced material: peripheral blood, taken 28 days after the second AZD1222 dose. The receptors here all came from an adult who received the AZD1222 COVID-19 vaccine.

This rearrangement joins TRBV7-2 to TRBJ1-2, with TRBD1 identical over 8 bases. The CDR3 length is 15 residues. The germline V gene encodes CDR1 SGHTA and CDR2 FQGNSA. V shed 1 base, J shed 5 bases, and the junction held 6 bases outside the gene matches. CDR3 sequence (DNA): TGTGCCAGCAGCTTAGGACAGGGGTACGGTTATGGCTACACCTTC. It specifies CASSLGQGYGYGYTF.

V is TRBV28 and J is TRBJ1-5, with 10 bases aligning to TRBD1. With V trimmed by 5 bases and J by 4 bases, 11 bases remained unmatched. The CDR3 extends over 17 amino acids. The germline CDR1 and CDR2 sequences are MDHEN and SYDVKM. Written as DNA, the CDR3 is TGTGCCAGCAGTCAATGGACAGGGGGTAGACTAAATCAGCCCCAGCATTTT. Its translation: CASSQWTGGRLNQPQHF.

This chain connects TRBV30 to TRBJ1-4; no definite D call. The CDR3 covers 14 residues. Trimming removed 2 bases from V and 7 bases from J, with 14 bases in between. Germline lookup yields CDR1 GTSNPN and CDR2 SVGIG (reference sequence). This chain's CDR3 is CAWSLRLGGEKLFF. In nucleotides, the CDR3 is TGTGCCTGGAGTCTCCGGCTGGGAGGTGAAAAACTGTTTTTT.

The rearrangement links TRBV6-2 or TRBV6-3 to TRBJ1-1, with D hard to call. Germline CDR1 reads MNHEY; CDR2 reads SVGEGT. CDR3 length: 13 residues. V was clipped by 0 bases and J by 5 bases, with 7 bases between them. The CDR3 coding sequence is TGTGCCAGCAGTTACTCGAGAGGAACTGAAGCTTTCTTT. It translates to CASSYSRGTEAFF.

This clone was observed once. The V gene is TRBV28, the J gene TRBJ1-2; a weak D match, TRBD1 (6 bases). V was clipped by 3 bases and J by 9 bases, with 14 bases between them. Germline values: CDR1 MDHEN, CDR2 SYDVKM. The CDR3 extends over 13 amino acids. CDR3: CASSFSGVMSYTF. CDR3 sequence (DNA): TGTGCCAGCAGTTTCTCAGGGGTTATGAGCTACACCTTC.

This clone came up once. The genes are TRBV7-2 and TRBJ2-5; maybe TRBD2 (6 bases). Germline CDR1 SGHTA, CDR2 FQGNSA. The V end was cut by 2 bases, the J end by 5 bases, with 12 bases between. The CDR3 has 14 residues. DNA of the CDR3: TGTGCCAGCAGCTTAATACCGGGGGTGGAGACCCAGTACTTC. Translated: CASSLIPGVETQYF.

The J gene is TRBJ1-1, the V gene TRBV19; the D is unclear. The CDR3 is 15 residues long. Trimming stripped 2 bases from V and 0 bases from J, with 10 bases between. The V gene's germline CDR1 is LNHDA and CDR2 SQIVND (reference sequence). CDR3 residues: CASSISIRMNTEAFF. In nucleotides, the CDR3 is TGTGCCAGTAGTATATCAATACGGATGAACACTGAAGCTTTCTTT.

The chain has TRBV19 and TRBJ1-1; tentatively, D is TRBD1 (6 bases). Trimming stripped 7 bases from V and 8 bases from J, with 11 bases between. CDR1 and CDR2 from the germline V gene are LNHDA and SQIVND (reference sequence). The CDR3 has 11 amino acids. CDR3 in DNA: TGTGCCAGTAAGGGCGGACAGGAAGCTTTCTTT. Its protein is CASKGGQEAFF.

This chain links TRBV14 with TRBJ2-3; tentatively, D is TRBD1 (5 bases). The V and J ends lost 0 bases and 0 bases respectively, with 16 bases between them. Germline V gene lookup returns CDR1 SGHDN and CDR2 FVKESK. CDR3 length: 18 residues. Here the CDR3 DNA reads TGTGCCAGCAGCCAAGAGAGCTGGGGCAGCCCTAGCACAGATACGCAGTATTTT. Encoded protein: CASSQESWGSPSTDTQYF.

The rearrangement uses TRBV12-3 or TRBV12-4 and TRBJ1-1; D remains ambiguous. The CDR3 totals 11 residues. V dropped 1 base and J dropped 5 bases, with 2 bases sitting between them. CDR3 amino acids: CASSLGTEAFF. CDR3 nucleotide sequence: TGTGCCAGCAGTTTAGGAACTGAAGCTTTCTTT.

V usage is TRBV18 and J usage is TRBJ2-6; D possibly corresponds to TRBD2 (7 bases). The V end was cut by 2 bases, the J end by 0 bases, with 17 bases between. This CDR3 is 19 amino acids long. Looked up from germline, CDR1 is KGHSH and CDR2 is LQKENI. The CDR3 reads CASSPIPAGAYSGANVLTF. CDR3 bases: TGTGCCAGCTCACCAATTCCGGCGGGGGCCTACTCTGGGGCCAACGTCCTGACTTTC. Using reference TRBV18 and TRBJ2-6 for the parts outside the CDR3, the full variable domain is NAGVMQNPRHLVRRRGQEARLRCSPMKGHSHVYWYRQLPEEGLKFMVYLQKENIIDESGMPKERFSAEFPKEGPSILRIQQVVRGDSAAYFCASSPIPAGAYSGANVLTFGAGSRLTVL.

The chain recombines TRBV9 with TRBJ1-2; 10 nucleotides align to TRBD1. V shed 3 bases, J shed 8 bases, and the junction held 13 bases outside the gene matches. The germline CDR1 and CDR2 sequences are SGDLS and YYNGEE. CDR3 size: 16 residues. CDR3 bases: TGTGCCAGCAGCGCACATCTACGACAGGGGGCAGAGGGCTACACCTTC. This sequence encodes CASSAHLRQGAEGYTF.

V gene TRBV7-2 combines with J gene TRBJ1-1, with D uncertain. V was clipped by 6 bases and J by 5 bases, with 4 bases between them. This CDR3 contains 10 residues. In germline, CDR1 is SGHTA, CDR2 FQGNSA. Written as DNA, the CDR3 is TGTGCCAGCAGGGAAACTGAAGCTTTCTTT. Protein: CASRETEAFF.

CDR3 bases: TGTGCCAGCAGCAAGACTAGCGTCAGCTCCTACAATGAGCAGTTCTTC. Amino acid sequence: CASSKTSVSSYNEQFF. This chain uses TRBV21-1 with TRBJ2-1; the D segment call TRBD2 is taken from the table without a DNA check. TRBV21-1 is assigned pseudogene status. The CDR3 covers 16 residues.

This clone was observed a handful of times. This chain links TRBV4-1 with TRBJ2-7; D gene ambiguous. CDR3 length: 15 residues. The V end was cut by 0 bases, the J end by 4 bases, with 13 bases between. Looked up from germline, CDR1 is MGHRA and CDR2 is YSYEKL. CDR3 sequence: CASSQDWSQGYEQYF. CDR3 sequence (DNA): TGCGCCAGCAGCCAAGATTGGTCCCAAGGGTACGAGCAGTACTTC.

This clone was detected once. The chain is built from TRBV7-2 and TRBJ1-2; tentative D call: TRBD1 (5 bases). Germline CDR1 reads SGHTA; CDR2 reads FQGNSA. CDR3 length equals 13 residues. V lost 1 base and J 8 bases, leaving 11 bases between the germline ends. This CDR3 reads CASSLVGVGGYTF. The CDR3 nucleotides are TGTGCCAGCAGCTTAGTGGGGGTAGGCGGCTACACCTTC.

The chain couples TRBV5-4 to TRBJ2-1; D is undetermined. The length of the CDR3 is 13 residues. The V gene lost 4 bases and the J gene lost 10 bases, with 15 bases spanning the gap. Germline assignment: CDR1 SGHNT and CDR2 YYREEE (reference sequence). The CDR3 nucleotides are TGTGCCAGCAGCCCCCATACAGTTGACGAGCAGTTCTTC. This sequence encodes CASSPHTVDEQFF.

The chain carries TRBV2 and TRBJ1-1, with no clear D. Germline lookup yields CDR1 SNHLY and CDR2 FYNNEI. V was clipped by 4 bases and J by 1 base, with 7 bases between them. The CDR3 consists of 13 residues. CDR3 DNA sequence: TGTGCCAGCAGTGCCGGCACGAACACTGAAGCTTTCTTT. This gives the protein CASSAGTNTEAFF.

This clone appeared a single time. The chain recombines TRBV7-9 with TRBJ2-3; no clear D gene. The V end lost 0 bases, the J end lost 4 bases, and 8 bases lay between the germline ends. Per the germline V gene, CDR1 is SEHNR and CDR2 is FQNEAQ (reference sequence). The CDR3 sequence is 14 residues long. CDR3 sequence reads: CASSLASGSDTQYF. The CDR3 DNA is TGTGCCAGCAGCTTAGCGTCCGGCTCAGATACGCAGTATTTT. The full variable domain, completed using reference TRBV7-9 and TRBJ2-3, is DTGVSQNPRHKITKRGQNVTFRCDPISEHNRLYWYRQTLGQGPEFLTYFQNEAQLEKSRLLSDRFSAERPKGSFSTLEIQRTEQGDSAMYLCASSLASGSDTQYFGPGTRLTVL.

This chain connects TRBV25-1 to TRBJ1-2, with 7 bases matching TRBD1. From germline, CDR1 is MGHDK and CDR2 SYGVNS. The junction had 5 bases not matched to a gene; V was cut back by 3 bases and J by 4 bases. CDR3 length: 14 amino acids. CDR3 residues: CASSDPTGVYGYTF. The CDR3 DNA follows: TGTGCCAGCAGTGATCCTACAGGGGTCTATGGCTACACCTTC.

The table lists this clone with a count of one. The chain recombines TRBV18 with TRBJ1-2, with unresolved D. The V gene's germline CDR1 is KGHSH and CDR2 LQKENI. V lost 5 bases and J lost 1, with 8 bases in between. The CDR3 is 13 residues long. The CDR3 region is CASSWTDNYGYTF. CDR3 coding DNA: TGTGCCAGCTCATGGACGGATAACTATGGCTACACCTTC.

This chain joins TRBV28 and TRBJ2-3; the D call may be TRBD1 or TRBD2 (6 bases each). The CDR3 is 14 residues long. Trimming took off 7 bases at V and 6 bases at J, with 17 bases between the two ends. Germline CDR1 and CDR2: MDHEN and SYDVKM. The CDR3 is CASTIKGGFDTQYF. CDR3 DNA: TGTGCCAGCACCATAAAGGGGGGATTCGATACGCAGTATTTT.

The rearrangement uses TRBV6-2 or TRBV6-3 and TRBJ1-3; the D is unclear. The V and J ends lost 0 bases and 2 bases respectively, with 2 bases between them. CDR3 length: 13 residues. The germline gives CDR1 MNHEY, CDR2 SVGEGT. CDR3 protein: CASSYSPGNTIYF. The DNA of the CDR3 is TGTGCCAGCAGTTACTCGCCTGGAAACACCATATATTTT.

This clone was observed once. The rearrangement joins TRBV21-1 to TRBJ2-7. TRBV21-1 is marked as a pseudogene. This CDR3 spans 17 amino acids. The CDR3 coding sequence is TGTGCCAGCAGCTCCCGGTGGGACCCTGTCCTCCTATGCGAGCAGTACTTC. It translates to CASSSRWDPVLLCEQYF.

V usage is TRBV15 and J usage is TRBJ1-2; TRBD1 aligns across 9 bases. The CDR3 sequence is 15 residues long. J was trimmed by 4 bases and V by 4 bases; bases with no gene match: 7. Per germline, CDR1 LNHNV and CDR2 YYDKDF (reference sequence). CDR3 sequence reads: CATSTRQGVVYGYTF. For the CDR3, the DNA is TGTGCCACCAGCACCCGACAGGGGGTGGTCTATGGCTACACCTTC.